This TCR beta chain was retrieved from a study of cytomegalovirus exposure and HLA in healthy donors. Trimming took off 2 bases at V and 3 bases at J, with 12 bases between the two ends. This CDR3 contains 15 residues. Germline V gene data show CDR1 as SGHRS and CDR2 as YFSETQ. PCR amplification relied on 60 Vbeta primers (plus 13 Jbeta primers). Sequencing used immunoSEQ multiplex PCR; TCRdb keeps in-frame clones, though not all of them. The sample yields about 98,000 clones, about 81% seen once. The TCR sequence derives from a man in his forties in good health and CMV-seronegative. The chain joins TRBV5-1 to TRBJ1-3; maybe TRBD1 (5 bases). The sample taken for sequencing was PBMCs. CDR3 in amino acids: CASSFQGISGNTIYF. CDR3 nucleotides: TGCGCCAGCAGCTTCCAGGGTATAAGTGGAAACACCATATATTTT.